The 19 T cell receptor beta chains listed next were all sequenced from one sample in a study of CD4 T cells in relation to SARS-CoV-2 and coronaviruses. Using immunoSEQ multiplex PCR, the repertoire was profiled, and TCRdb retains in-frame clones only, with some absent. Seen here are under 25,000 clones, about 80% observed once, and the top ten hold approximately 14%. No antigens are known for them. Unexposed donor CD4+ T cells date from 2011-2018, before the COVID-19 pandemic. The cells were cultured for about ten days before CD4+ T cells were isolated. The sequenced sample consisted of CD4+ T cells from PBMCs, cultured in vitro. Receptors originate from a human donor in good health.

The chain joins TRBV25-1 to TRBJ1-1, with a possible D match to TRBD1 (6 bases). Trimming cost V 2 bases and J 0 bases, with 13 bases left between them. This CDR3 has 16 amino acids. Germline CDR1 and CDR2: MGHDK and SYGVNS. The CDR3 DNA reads TGTGCCAGCAGTGAACTAAAGACAGGCATGAACACTGAAGCTTTCTTT. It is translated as CASSELKTGMNTEAFF.

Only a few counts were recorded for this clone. Here the CDR3 DNA reads TGTGCCACCAGTGTCCCGCCCCAGAATGGGGGCCTTCACAATGAGCAGTTCTTC. It encodes CATSVPPQNGGLHNEQFF. The chain uses TRBV24-1 and TRBJ2-1; D possibly corresponds to TRBD1 (6 bases). Germline CDR1 reads KGHDR; CDR2 reads SFDVKD. The CDR3 loop spans 18 amino acids. Trimming took 5 bases from V and 5 from J, leaving 24 bases between them.

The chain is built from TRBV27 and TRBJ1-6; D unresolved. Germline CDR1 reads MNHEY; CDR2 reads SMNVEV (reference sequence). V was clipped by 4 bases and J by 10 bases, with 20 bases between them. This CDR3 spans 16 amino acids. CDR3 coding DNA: TGTGCCAGCAGTTCGATGAGGCGGCAGCGGAGCTCACCCCTCCACTTT. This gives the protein CASSSMRRQRSSPLHF.

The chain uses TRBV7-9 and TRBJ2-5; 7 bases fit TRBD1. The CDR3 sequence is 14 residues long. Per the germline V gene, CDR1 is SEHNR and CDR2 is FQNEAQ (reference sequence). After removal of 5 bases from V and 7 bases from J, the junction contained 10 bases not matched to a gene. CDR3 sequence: CASSRDSRLGTQYF. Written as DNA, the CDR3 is TGTGCCAGCAGCCGGGACAGTCGGTTAGGGACCCAGTACTTC.

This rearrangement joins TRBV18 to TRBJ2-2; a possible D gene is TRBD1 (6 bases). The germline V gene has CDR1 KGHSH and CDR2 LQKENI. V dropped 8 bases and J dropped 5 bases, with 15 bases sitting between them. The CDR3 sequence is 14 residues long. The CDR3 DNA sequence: TGTGCCAGCCCTATGGGGGCGAGGACCGGGGAGCTGTTTTTT. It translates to CASPMGARTGELFF.

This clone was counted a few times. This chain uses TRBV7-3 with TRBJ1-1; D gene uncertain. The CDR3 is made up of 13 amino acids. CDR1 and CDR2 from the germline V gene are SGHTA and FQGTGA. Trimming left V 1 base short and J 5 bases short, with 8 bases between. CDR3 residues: CASSLMGGTEAFF. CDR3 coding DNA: TGTGCCAGCAGCTTAATGGGAGGAACTGAAGCTTTCTTT.

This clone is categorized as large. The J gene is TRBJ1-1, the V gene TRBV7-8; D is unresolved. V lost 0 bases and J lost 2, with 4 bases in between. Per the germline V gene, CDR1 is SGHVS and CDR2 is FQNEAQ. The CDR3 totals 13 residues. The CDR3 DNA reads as TGTGCCAGCAGCTTAGCTGCAAACACTGAAGCTTTCTTT. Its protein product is CASSLAANTEAFF.

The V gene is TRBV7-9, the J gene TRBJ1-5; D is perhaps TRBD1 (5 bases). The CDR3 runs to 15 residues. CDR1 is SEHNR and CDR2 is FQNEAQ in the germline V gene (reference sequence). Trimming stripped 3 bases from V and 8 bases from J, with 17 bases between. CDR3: CASSLGRSVVEPQHF. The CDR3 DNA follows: TGTGCCAGCAGCTTGGGACGGTCGGTAGTTGAGCCCCAGCATTTT.

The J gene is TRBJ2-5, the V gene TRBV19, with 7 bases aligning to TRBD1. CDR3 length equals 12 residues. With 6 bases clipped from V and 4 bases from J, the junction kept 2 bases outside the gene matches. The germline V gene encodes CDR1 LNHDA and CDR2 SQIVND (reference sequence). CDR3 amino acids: CASSDRVETQYF. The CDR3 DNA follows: TGTGCCAGTAGCGACAGGGTAGAGACCCAGTACTTC.

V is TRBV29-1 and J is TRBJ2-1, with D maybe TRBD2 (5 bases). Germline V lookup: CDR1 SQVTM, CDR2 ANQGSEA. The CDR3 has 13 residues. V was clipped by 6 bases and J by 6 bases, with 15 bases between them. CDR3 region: CSVPQVGVNEQFF. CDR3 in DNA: TGCAGCGTCCCCCAAGTGGGAGTCAATGAGCAGTTCTTC.

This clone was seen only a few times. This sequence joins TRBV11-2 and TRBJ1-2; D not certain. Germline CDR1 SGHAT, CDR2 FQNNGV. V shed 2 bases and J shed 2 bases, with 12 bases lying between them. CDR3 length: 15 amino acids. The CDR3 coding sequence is TGTGCCAGCAGCTTATCAGAGACACAGAACTATGGCTACACCTTC. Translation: CASSLSETQNYGYTF.

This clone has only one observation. CDR3 sequence: CASSLQVLAGSTDTQYF. The CDR3 DNA reads as TGTGCCAGCAGCTTACAGGTGCTAGCGGGTAGCACAGATACGCAGTATTTT. The chain employs TRBV7-3 and TRBJ2-3, with 8 nucleotides matching TRBD2. In germline, CDR1 is SGHTA, CDR2 FQGTGA. The CDR3 loop spans 17 amino acids. Germline trimming cut 2 bases from V and 0 bases from J; bases unmatched to any gene: 7.

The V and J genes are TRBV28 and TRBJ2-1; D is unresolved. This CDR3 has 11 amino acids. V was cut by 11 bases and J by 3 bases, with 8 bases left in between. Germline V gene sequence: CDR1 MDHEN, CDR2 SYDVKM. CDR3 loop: CAAEGYNEQFF. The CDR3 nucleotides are TGTGCCGCAGAAGGCTACAATGAGCAGTTCTTC.

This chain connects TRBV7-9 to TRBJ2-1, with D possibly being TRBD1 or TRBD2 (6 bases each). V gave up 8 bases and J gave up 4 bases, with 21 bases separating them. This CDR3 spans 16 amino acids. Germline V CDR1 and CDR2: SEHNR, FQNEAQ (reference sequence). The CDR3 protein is CASRRRAGEQYNEQFF. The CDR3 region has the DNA TGTGCCAGCCGCCGGAGGGCAGGGGAACAGTACAATGAGCAGTTCTTC.

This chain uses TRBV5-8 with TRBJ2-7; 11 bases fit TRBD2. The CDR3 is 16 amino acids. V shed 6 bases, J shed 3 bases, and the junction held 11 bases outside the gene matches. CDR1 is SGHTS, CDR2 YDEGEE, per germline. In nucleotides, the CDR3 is TGTGCCAGCACCTCCCGGACTAGCGGGCTAAACTACGAGCAGTACTTC. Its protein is CASTSRTSGLNYEQYF.

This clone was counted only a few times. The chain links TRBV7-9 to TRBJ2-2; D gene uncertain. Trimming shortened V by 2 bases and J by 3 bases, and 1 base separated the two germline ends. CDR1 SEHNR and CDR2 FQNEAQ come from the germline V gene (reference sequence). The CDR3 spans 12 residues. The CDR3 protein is CASSLHTGELFF. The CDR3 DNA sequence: TGTGCCAGCAGCTTACACACCGGGGAGCTGTTTTTT.

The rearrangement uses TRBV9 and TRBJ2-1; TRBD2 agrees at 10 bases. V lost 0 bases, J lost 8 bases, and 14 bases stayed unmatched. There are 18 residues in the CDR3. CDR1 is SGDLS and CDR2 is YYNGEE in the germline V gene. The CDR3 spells CASSVDRTSGPWVDEQFF. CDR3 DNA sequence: TGTGCCAGCAGCGTAGACAGGACTAGCGGCCCTTGGGTCGATGAGCAGTTCTTC.

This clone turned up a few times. As DNA, the CDR3 is TGTGCCAGCAGTTCCAGGGGCGAGTACGGGGAGCTGTTTTTT. Its translation: CASSSRGEYGELFF. The gene calls are TRBV5-4 and TRBJ2-2; D may be TRBD1 (6 bases). Looked up from germline, CDR1 is SGHNT and CDR2 is YYREEE (reference sequence). The CDR3 runs to 14 residues. With 5 bases removed from V and 7 bases from J, the gap between germline ends came to 15 bases.

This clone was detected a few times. CDR3 in amino acids: CASSQTGQWNTEAFF. DNA for the CDR3: TGTGCCAGCAGCCAGACGGGACAGTGGAACACTGAAGCTTTCTTT. The chain couples TRBV14 to TRBJ1-1, with TRBD1 matching over 7 bases. Unmatched junction bases numbered 5, after V lost 3 bases and J lost 1 base. Germline assignment: CDR1 SGHDN and CDR2 FVKESK. The length of the CDR3 is 15 residues.